Below, 10 T cell receptor beta chains from the same sample are listed, as sequenced in a study of prognosis after radiotherapy for stage I lung cancer. Genomic DNA was subjected to two-round multiplex PCR for amplification of TCR beta CDR3. Gene-specific primers for each TRBV and TRBJ gene drove first-round PCR. TCRdb independently ran MiXCR on the multiplex PCR reads; one entry per CDR3 protein. The data show approximately 51,000 distinct CDR3 sequences, roughly 36% seen once. The source material was PBMCs, sampled before or after stereotactic body radiation therapy (not recorded which). Receptors were obtained from a donor aged 50 or older with non-small cell lung cancer.

Points on this clonotype: A read error is likely here: a far larger clone is one base away. The CDR3 DNA reads TGTGCCAGCAGTTACGGGGACAGTGCCTACAATGAGCATTTCTTC. Encoded protein: CASSYGDSAYNEHFF. The chain recombines TRBV6-8 with TRBJ2-1, with 7 bases identical to TRBD1. Looked up from germline, CDR1 is MNHGY and CDR2 is SAAAGT. The CDR3 runs to 15 residues.

Of note for this clonotype: This likely traces to a read error, being one base from a far larger clone. Since the CDR3 does not end with the conserved phenylalanine or tryptophan, this likely comes from a read error. The gene calls are TRBV4-3 and TRBJ2-5; D gene ambiguous. The last part of the DNA fits TRBJ2-1 better; the J call may be wrong. Germline values: CDR1 LGHNA, CDR2 YSLEER. This CDR3 spans 13 amino acids. The CDR3 sequence: CASSQRLGNEQFS. The CDR3 DNA is TGCGCCAGCAGCCAACGGCTAGGCAATGAGCAGTTCTCC.

Many counts were recorded for this clonotype. J is TRBJ2-5 and V is TRBV7-2; 8 bases fit TRBD2. Germline V lookup: CDR1 SGHTA, CDR2 FQGNSA. This CDR3 comprises 14 residues. The V and J ends lost 7 bases and 4 bases, in that order; junction bases with no gene match: 8. Here the CDR3 reads CASNAGGSGETQYF. In DNA form, the CDR3 reads TGTGCCAGCAATGCGGGGGGCTCGGGAGAGACCCAGTACTTC. The full variable domain, with the rest looked up from reference TRBV7-2 and TRBJ2-5, is GAGVSQSPSNKVTEKGKDVELRCDPISGHTALYWYRQSLGQGLEFLIYFQGNSAPDKSGLPSDRFSAERTGGSVSTLTIQRTQQEDSAVYLCASNAGGSGETQYFGPGTRLLVL.

This clonotype was seen many times. V usage is TRBV20-1 and J usage is TRBJ2-7, with 7 bases identical to TRBD2. Germline V gives CDR1 DFQATT, CDR2 SNEGSKA (reference sequence). The CDR3 runs to 15 residues. The J segment lost 9 bases and the V segment lost 0 bases, leaving 14 bases of the junction unmatched. The CDR3 here is CSARDGLGLPMAQYF. The CDR3, as DNA: TGCAGTGCTAGAGACGGACTAGGACTTCCCATGGCGCAGTACTTC.

This sequence joins TRBV5-1 and TRBJ2-6, with D possibly TRBD1 on 6 matching bases. V was trimmed by 7 bases and J by 6 bases, leaving 17 bases between them. Germline CDR1 SGHRS, CDR2 YFSETQ. The CDR3 runs to 15 residues. The CDR3 here is CASGLGGAVANVLTF. In DNA, the CDR3 is TGCGCCAGCGGCCTTGGGGGCGCCGTGGCCAACGTCCTGACTTTC.

A note on this clonotype: The germline gene is not matched at one end of the junction; a read error may be the cause. CDR3 DNA: TGTGCCAGTAGCTTAGCTCAGAGAGGGAGGACAGTGGATAGTTCACCCCTCCACTTT. Its translation is CASSLAQRGRTVDSSPLHF. The chain links TRBV7-2 to TRBJ1-6, with D possibly TRBD1 on 6 matching bases. Germline CDR1 and CDR2: SGHTA and FQGNSA. CDR3 length: 19 amino acids.

There are many counts of this clonotype. This chain connects TRBV5-1 to TRBJ2-5, with TRBD2 matching 7 bases. The ends lost 4 bases at V and 0 bases at J; junction bases unmatched: 9. The CDR3 length is 16 residues. Germline loops: CDR1 SGHRS, CDR2 YFSETQ. The CDR3 loop is CASSGGRGPNQETQYF. Written as DNA, the CDR3 is TGCGCCAGCAGCGGGGGGAGGGGCCCCAACCAAGAGACCCAGTACTTC.

This clonotype was seen repeatedly, ten times or more. This chain uses TRBV6-1 with TRBJ2-1; the match to TRBD2 covers 11 bases. V gave up 7 bases and J gave up 8 bases; unmatched junction bases: 7. Germline-derived CDR1 and CDR2 are MNHNS and SASEGT. The CDR3 has 14 amino acids. CDR3 sequence reads: CASTQLAGAHEQFF. For the CDR3, the DNA is TGTGCCAGCACCCAACTAGCGGGAGCCCATGAGCAGTTCTTC.

This clonotype was observed at least ten times. The CDR3 DNA reads as TGCGCCAGCAGCTTTTCGCTAGCGGGAGCCGGGGAGCTGTTTTTT. Amino acids: CASSFSLAGAGELFF. This chain connects TRBV5-1 to TRBJ2-2; 10 bases agree with TRBD2. After removal of 2 bases from V and 6 bases from J, the junction contained 4 bases not matched to a gene. The CDR3 spans 15 residues. Germline V gives CDR1 SGHRS, CDR2 YFSETQ.

As regards this clonotype: This sequence is one base from a far larger clone and is likely a read error. The chain employs TRBV6-2 or TRBV6-3 and TRBJ2-1; TRBD2 matches 8 bases. The V gene end was trimmed by 5 bases and the J gene end by 8 bases; junction bases not matched to a gene: 14. This CDR3 is 16 amino acids long. In germline, CDR1 is MNHEY, CDR2 SVGEGT. CDR3 coding DNA: TGTGCCAGCAGTCCCTCTGTGAGCGGGAGCAACGATGAGCAGTTCTTC. Its protein product is CASSPSVSGSNDEQFF.